This TCR beta chain was captured in a study of a mutant IDH1 vaccine in newly diagnosed glioma. In the study overall: Vaccines began 4-6 weeks after radiotherapy alone, or with temozolomide cycles. Patients previously underwent radiotherapy, temozolomide, or both, and most underwent both. Study results and caveats: Immune responses induced by vaccination arose in 90% to 95% of the patients.

Comments on this clone: Its matching antigen is unknown.

TCRdb's copy holds only in-frame clones and misses some; the assay was immunoSEQ multiplex PCR. The sample records around 65,000 clones, about four fifths being singletons. The time point here: week 47, end of study. Topical imiquimod accompanied each vaccine dose, which consisted of 300 ug of mutant IDH1 20-mer peptide. Vaccinations, eight in total, occurred in weeks 1, 3, 5, 7, 11, 15, 19, 23. The V end was cut by 4 bases, the J end by 4 bases, with 13 bases between. The germline V gene encodes CDR1 WNHNN and CDR2 SYGVQD (reference sequence). The CDR3 is 14 residues long. The source of this sequence is a young man with glioma. This chain connects TRBV10-1 to TRBJ1-1; D unclear. The sample consisted of PBMCs, taken from a glioma patient whose treatment included an IDH1 peptide vaccine. Here the CDR3 DNA reads TGCGCCAGCAGTGTCTCCGGGCTGGGCACTGAAGCTTTCTTT. Its translation: CASSVSGLGTEAFF.